Following are 24 T cell receptor beta chains from one sample sequenced in a study of blood T cell repertoires in COVID-19. The table came from immunoSEQ multiplex PCR; TCRdb's copy has only in-frame clones and leaves some out. This sample yields tens of thousands of clones, of which approximately 88% are seen a single time; 10% belongs to the top ten. Input material: peripheral blood. The source is a man aged 25 to 45 with COVID-19, enrolled during active disease.

The rearrangement uses TRBV4-1 and TRBJ2-3; TRBD2 matches 11 bases. CDR3 length equals 17 residues. Germline CDR1 and CDR2: MGHRA and YSYEKL. J was trimmed by 2 bases and V by 4 bases; bases with no gene match: 8. The CDR3 bases are TGCGCCAGCAGCCTTAAGACTAGCGGGGCGTACACAGATACGCAGTATTTT. Its translation: CASSLKTSGAYTDTQYF.

With regard to this clone: Different DNA sequences within this sample yield the same CDR3. This rearrangement joins TRBV7-2 to TRBJ2-7; D might be TRBD2 (5 bases). Germline V CDR1 and CDR2: SGHTA, FQGNSA. Trimming took 3 bases from V and 5 from J, leaving 17 bases between them. The CDR3 spans 15 residues. The CDR3 bases are TGTGCCAGCAGCTTGTCCCCCGGAAGGGAGCACGAGCAGTACTTC. The encoded protein is CASSLSPGREHEQYF. The whole variable domain, filled in from reference TRBV7-2 and TRBJ2-7, reads GAGVSQSPSNKVTEKGKDVELRCDPISGHTALYWYRQSLGQGLEFLIYFQGNSAPDKSGLPSDRFSAERTGGSVSTLTIQRTQQEDSAVYLCASSLSPGREHEQYFGPGTRLTVT.

The CDR3 loop reads CSARSTEAFF. The CDR3, as DNA: TGCAGTGCTAGGAGTACTGAAGCTTTCTTT. The chain combines TRBV20-1 with TRBJ1-1; D remains unclear. CDR1 is DFQATT and CDR2 is SNEGSKA in the germline V gene (reference sequence). The CDR3 extends over 10 amino acids. V lost 3 bases and J lost 5, with 4 bases in between.

This clone was found a few times. The chain couples TRBV2 to TRBJ1-6; TRBD1 aligns across 7 bases. Germline V gene sequence: CDR1 SNHLY, CDR2 FYNNEI. J was trimmed by 9 bases and V by 8 bases; bases with no gene match: 10. CDR3 length equals 14 residues. CDR3 protein: CASFPTGAASPLHF. CDR3 coding DNA: TGTGCCAGCTTCCCCACAGGGGCGGCTTCACCCCTCCACTTT.

This chain joins TRBV30 and TRBJ2-2, with 7 bases lining up with TRBD2. The CDR3 has 15 residues. Germline lookup yields CDR1 GTSNPN and CDR2 SVGIG (reference sequence). J lost 8 bases, V lost 3 bases, and 12 bases had no gene match. The CDR3 region has the DNA TGTGCCTGGAGGTTAAGCGGGAACCTATTGGGGGAGCTGTTTTTT. This encodes CAWRLSGNLLGELFF.

V usage is TRBV19 and J usage is TRBJ1-1; D gene unclear. Germline CDR1 and CDR2: LNHDA and SQIVND (reference sequence). The CDR3 loop spans 14 amino acids. V was cut by 1 base and J by 1 base, with 7 bases left in between. CDR3 sequence: CASSIVSGNTEAFF. The CDR3 bases are TGTGCCAGTAGTATAGTTTCCGGGAACACTGAAGCTTTCTTT.

This clone was counted only a few times. The chain combines TRBV6-1 with TRBJ2-5, with D possibly being TRBD2 (5 bases). This CDR3 is 14 amino acids long. V gave up 1 base and J gave up 5 bases, with 11 bases separating them. Germline V gene data show CDR1 as MNHNS and CDR2 as SASEGT. This CDR3 is CASSEGAGRETQYF. CDR3 in DNA: TGTGCCAGCAGTGAAGGGGCGGGCCGGGAGACCCAGTACTTC.

This clone was counted between two and nine times. The chain links TRBV6-1 to TRBJ2-7; TRBD1 aligns across 11 bases. V shed 0 bases and J 3 bases; nucleotides not matched to a gene: 1. Per the germline V gene, CDR1 is MNHNS and CDR2 is SASEGT. This CDR3 is built from 15 residues. DNA for the CDR3: TGTGCCAGCAGTGAAGCGGGGACAGGGGGCTACGAGCAGTACTTC. Its translation is CASSEAGTGGYEQYF.

This clone was seen repeatedly, ten times or more. V and J are TRBV19 and TRBJ1-2, with 10 positions matching TRBD1. The germline CDR1 and CDR2 sequences are LNHDA and SQIVND (reference sequence). Trimming at V came to 6 bases and at J to 2 bases, leaving 3 bases not matched to a gene. The CDR3 has 14 amino acids. The CDR3 is CASSQTGGNYGYTF. The CDR3 region has the DNA TGTGCCAGTAGCCAGACAGGGGGCAACTATGGCTACACCTTC.

This clone has a handful of counts. The CDR3 DNA is TGTGCCAGCAGCTGGGCCACAGGGGGAGAAGCCAATGAGCAGTTCTTC. Amino acids: CASSWATGGEANEQFF. This chain links TRBV5-5 with TRBJ2-1; 8 positions agree with TRBD1. The CDR3 has 16 amino acids. The V gene end was trimmed by 3 bases and the J gene end by 6 bases; junction bases not matched to a gene: 11. Germline V gene lookup returns CDR1 SGHKS and CDR2 YYEKEE (reference sequence).

In its sample, this clone was seen a few times. CDR3 residues: CASSRTGGAGELFF. The CDR3 nucleotides are TGTGCCAGCAGTCGGACAGGGGGGGCCGGGGAGCTGTTTTTT. The V and J genes are TRBV28 and TRBJ2-2; 10 bases agree with TRBD1. This CDR3 is 14 amino acids long. Germline V lookup: CDR1 MDHEN, CDR2 SYDVKM. With V trimmed by 5 bases and J by 6 bases, 3 bases remained unmatched.

Only a few counts were recorded for this clone. The chain uses TRBV5-4 and TRBJ2-5, with a weak D call TRBD2 (7 bases). The CDR3 contains 16 residues. Germline V gene sequence: CDR1 SGHNT, CDR2 YYREEE (reference sequence). V lost 0 bases to trimming and J lost 1 base, with 13 bases between them. CDR3 DNA: TGTGCCAGCAGCTTGGGTTTAGGGGGGGGCCAAGAGACCCAGTACTTC. Encoded protein: CASSLGLGGGQETQYF.

The V call is TRBV3-1 (or the pseudogene TRBV3-2), the J call TRBJ1-2; D uncertain. The CDR3 sequence is 13 residues long. In germline, CDR1 is LGHDT, CDR2 YNNKEL (reference sequence). The V and J ends lost 6 bases and 4 bases respectively, with 12 bases between them. This chain's CDR3 is CASSPPGLYGYTF. CDR3 nucleotide sequence: TGTGCCAGCAGTCCTCCTGGCCTCTATGGCTACACCTTC.

The V gene is TRBV5-6, the J gene TRBJ1-5; D might be TRBD1 (5 bases). CDR1 SGHDT and CDR2 YYEEEE come from the germline V gene. V lost 4 bases and J 1 base, leaving 15 bases between the germline ends. The CDR3 totals 16 residues. The CDR3 sequence: CASSPGAGGSNQPQHF. The CDR3 DNA sequence: TGTGCCAGCAGCCCCGGGGCCGGGGGGAGCAATCAGCCCCAGCATTTT.

The chain carries TRBV7-2 and TRBJ2-7; 13 positions match TRBD2. The CDR3 totals 15 residues. After removal of 3 bases from V and 6 bases from J, the junction contained 5 bases not matched to a gene. Germline CDR1 and CDR2: SGHTA and FQGNSA. The CDR3 DNA is TGTGCCAGCAGCTTTGGACTAGCGGGAGTGGGCGAGCAGTACTTC. Amino acids: CASSFGLAGVGEQYF.

The V gene is TRBV7-2, the J gene TRBJ2-5, with 8 bases matching TRBD1. This CDR3 has 14 residues. The V and J ends lost 5 bases and 1 base, in that order; junction bases with no gene match: 3. CDR1 is SGHTA and CDR2 is FQGNSA in the germline V gene. The CDR3 spells CASSRGQAQETQYF. CDR3 coding DNA: TGTGCCAGCAGCCGGGGACAGGCCCAAGAGACCCAGTACTTC.

The rearrangement uses TRBV6-1 and TRBJ2-5; 7 bases align to TRBD1. CDR3 length: 17 residues. The V gene's germline CDR1 is MNHNS and CDR2 SASEGT. Trimming cost V 4 bases and J 2 bases; bases outside gene matches: 13. The CDR3 loop reads CASSATPPGQLQETQYF. The DNA of the CDR3 is TGTGCCAGCAGTGCCACGCCTCCGGGACAGCTTCAAGAGACCCAGTACTTC.

The chain is built from TRBV24-1 and TRBJ2-5; TRBD1 aligns across 10 bases. The ends lost 4 bases at V and 5 bases at J; junction bases unmatched: 6. Germline-derived CDR1 and CDR2 are KGHDR and SFDVKD. This CDR3 is 15 amino acids long. The CDR3: CATSESGTGDETQYF. DNA for the CDR3: TGTGCCACCAGTGAATCCGGGACAGGGGACGAGACCCAGTACTTC.

The gene calls are TRBV6-5 and TRBJ1-4; unclear D gene. V lost 2 bases and J 5 bases, leaving 6 bases between the germline ends. The CDR3 loop spans 13 amino acids. Germline loops: CDR1 MNHEY, CDR2 SVGAGI. CDR3: CASSYVLNEKLFF. CDR3 bases: TGTGCCAGCAGTTACGTTCTAAATGAAAAACTGTTTTTT.

The chain combines TRBV10-3 with TRBJ1-1; 8 nucleotides match TRBD1. The CDR3 length is 15 residues. Germline CDR1 and CDR2: ENHRY and SYGVKD. Unmatched junction bases numbered 8, after V lost 3 bases and J lost 5 bases. This CDR3 reads CAISDTGQGSTEAFF. The DNA of the CDR3 is TGTGCCATCAGTGATACCGGACAGGGTTCTACTGAAGCTTTCTTT.

The chain employs TRBV7-2 and TRBJ2-7, with a weak D call TRBD2 (5 bases). Germline loops: CDR1 SGHTA, CDR2 FQGNSA. The CDR3 is 12 residues long. V was clipped by 8 bases and J by 5 bases, with 13 bases between them. This chain's CDR3 is CASGFREDEQYF. The CDR3 nucleotides read TGTGCCAGCGGGTTCCGGGAAGACGAGCAGTACTTC. Combining the CDR3 with reference TRBV7-2 and TRBJ2-7 gives the whole variable domain GAGVSQSPSNKVTEKGKDVELRCDPISGHTALYWYRQSLGQGLEFLIYFQGNSAPDKSGLPSDRFSAERTGGSVSTLTIQRTQQEDSAVYLCASGFREDEQYFGPGTRLTVT.

This rearrangement joins TRBV5-6 to TRBJ2-7; no definite D call. Germline CDR1 is SGHDT and CDR2 is YYEEEE. This CDR3 is 11 amino acids long. V lost 0 bases and J lost 6, with 4 bases in between. The CDR3 sequence: CASSLAFEQYF. CDR3 nucleotides: TGTGCCAGCAGCTTGGCCTTCGAGCAGTACTTC.

The V gene is TRBV10-3, the J gene TRBJ1-3; D gene ambiguous. V lost 2 bases and J lost 0, with 8 bases in between. The CDR3 runs to 15 residues. Germline CDR1 ENHRY, CDR2 SYGVKD. The CDR3 sequence is CAISEGGSSGNTIYF. CDR3 DNA: TGTGCCATCAGTGAGGGAGGGAGCTCTGGAAACACCATATATTTT.

The chain combines TRBV19 with TRBJ2-5, with 9 bases fitting TRBD2. V was pared by 5 bases and J by 4 bases, with 8 bases of the junction left unmatched. CDR1 and CDR2 (germline): LNHDA, SQIVND (reference sequence). CDR3 length: 15 residues. This CDR3 reads CASSANSGRGETQYF. The CDR3 DNA reads as TGTGCCAGTAGTGCGAATAGCGGGAGAGGAGAGACCCAGTACTTC. Complete variable domain (other parts from reference TRBV19 and TRBJ2-5): DGGITQSPKYLFRKEGQNVTLSCEQNLNHDAMYWYRQDPGQGLRLIYYSQIVNDFQKGDIAEGYSVSREKKESFPLTVTSAQKNPTAFYLCASSANSGRGETQYFGPGTRLLVL.